A single TCR beta chain is shown here with its context. This specimen comes from a study of blood T cell repertoires in COVID-19. The germline gives CDR1 LGHDT, CDR2 YNNKEL (reference sequence). V lost 4 bases and J lost 6, with 13 bases in between. The CDR3 is made up of 13 amino acids. TCRdb keeps only in-frame clones here, not all; method: immunoSEQ multiplex PCR. Of 35,000 to 45,000 clones listed, 80% to 90% are singletons. This receptor was obtained from a middle-aged man with active COVID-19. Sequencing used peripheral blood. The V gene is TRBV3-1 (or the pseudogene TRBV3-2), the J gene TRBJ2-7; D perhaps matches TRBD2 (6 bases). The CDR3, as DNA: TGTGCCAGCAGCCCCGGGGAGGCGCGCGAGCAGTACTTC. It specifies CASSPGEAREQYF.